This T cell receptor (beta chain) was sequenced during a study of OX40 agonist ivuxolimab in advanced cancers. Study details: Three patients responded partially, comprising one with hepatocellular carcinoma and two with cutaneous melanoma. Whole-study results and caveats: At doses 0.1 to 3.0 mg/kg, CD4+ and CD8+ clones expanded.

Of note for this clone: As yet, its antigen is unknown.

The data were produced by immunoSEQ multiplex PCR, yet TCRdb's version contains in-frame clones alone and is incomplete. The sample has around 100,000 clones, approximately 90% seen once. V lost 4 bases and J 7 bases, leaving 10 bases between the germline ends. There are 13 residues in the CDR3. CDR1 and CDR2 (germline): SGHTA, FQGNSA. Sample: CD4+ or CD8+ T cells sorted from blood, taken in a trial of the OX40 agonist ivuxolimab. The chain is built from TRBV7-2 and TRBJ1-4, with D perhaps matching TRBD1 (6 bases). The sequence came from an adult with an advanced solid tumor such as melanoma, head and neck, liver or kidney cancer. The CDR3 nucleotides are TGTGCCAGCAGCTCAACCAGGGGTGAAAAACTGTTTTTT. It is translated as CASSSTRGEKLFF.